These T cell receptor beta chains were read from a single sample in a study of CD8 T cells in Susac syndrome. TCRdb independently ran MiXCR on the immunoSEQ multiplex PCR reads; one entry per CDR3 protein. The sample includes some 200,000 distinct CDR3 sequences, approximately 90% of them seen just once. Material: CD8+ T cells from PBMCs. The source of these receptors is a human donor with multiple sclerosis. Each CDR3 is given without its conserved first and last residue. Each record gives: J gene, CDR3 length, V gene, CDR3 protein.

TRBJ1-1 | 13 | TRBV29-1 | SVEGQGGLWAEAF
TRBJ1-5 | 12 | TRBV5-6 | ASSAGQGNQPQH
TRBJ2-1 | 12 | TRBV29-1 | SVGGLGMGNEQF
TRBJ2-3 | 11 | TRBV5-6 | ASRLQDTGAQY
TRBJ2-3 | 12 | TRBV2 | ASRPAGSTDTQY
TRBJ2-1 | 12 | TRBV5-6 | ASSLGTGQNEQF
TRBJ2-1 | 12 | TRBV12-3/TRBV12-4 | ASSLLTGGDEQF
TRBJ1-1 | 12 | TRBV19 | ASGTPGDNTEAF
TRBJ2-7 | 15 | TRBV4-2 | ASSFQSPGTGGGEQY
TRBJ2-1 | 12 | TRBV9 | ASSFRTSGNEQF
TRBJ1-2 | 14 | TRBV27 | ASSPGTVLFTSGYT
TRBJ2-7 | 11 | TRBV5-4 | ASSNWGDYEQY
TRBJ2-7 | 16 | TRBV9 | ASSVGSGGAGAGDEQY
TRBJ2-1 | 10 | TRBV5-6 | ASSSQGRGKF
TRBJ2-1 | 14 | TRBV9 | ASSVTSGGSYNEQF
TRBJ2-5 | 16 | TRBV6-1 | ASRHSGGAPFLPETQY
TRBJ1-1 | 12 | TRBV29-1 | SVERGRLDTEAF
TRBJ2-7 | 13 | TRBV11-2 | ASSLIRQAAYEQY
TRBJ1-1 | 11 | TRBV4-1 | ASSLFMSSEAF
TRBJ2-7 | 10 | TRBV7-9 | ASSRGDYEQY
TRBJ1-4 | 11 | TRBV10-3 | AISGEDNEKLF
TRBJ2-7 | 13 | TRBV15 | ATSGGGGDAYEQY
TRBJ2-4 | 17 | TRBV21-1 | ASPPPGSRVGGPENIQY
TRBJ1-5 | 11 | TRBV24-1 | ATSDPVAGGQH
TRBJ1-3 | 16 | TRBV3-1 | ASSHPSQTGGGGNTIY